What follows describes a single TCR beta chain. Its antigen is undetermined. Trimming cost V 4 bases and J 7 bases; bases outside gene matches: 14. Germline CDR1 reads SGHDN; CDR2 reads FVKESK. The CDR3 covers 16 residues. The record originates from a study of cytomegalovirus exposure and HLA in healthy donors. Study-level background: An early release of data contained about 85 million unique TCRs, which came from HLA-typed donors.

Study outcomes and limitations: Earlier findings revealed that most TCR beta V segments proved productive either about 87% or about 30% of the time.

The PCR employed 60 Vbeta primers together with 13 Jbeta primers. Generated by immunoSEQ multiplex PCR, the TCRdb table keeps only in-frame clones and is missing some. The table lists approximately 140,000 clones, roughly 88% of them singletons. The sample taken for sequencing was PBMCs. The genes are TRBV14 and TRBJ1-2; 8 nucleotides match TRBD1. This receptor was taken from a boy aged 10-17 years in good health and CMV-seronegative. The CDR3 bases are TGTGCCAGCAGCCCACCCTGGACAGGGAGAGCCGGTGGCTACACCTTC. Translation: CASSPPWTGRAGGYTF.